This T cell receptor (beta chain) was found in a study of blood T cells in healthy people across ages. Together with a sample-barcoded 5' primer, a J-beta primer mix was included in a second PCR lasting about 6 to 11 cycles. There were at least 2.5 million CDR3-containing paired-end reads obtained from each sample. Each CDR3 protein gets one entry after TCRdb re-called the 5' RACE reads with MiXCR. The repertoire holds fewer than 700,000 distinct CDR3 sequences, with about 45% as singletons. This clonotype was seen only a few times. Sequencing was performed on blood. The receptor was derived from a man older than 75 in good health.

The CDR3 DNA reads as TGTGCCAGCAGCACCTCAGGGGGAGGAGAGACCCAGTACTTC. Amino acid sequence: CASSTSGGGETQYF. The rearrangement uses TRBV7-9 and TRBJ2-5, with D possibly matching TRBD1 (7 bases). This CDR3 is 14 amino acids long. Trimming pared 5 bases from V and 4 bases from J, leaving 14 bases between. CDR1 is SEHNR, CDR2 FQNEAQ, per germline (reference sequence).